The 19 T cell receptor beta chains below were found in one sample sequenced in a study of CD8 T cells in ankylosing spondylitis (dated by TCRdb to the late 2010s). What the work shows at the level of the full study, not this receptor alone: A TCR beta motif of 8 or 9 highly homologous amino acid variants appeared characteristic of blood from ankylosing spondylitis patients.

These receptors have no known antigen. Library generation was performed with 5' RACE. Sequencing relied on an Illumina HiSeq 2500. Clones were called with MiXCR by TCRdb after fastp trimmed the public reads at Q25, and only in-frame beta chains were retained. One record per CDR3 amino acid sequence lists the most common genes and DNA. Here the sample has fewer than 550,000 distinct CDR3 sequences; 5.3% occur a single time. The leading ten clones occupy roughly 3.5% of the sample. Sequenced: blood, either unsorted or a sorted T cell fraction (not recorded which). The receptors shown here come from a male donor with ankylosing spondylitis.

This clonotype was observed many times. The rearrangement joins TRBV12-3 or TRBV12-4 to TRBJ1-2, with 9 bases fitting TRBD1. Germline trimming cut 6 bases from V and 4 bases from J; bases unmatched to any gene: 6. CDR3 length: 14 residues. CDR3 DNA: TGTGCCAGCAGCAACCGGACAGGGGCCTATGGCTACACCTTC. Translation gives CASSNRTGAYGYTF.

This clonotype occurred many times. V usage is TRBV6-6 and J usage is TRBJ1-2; D is uncertain. Germline CDR1 is MNHNY and CDR2 is SVGAGI (reference sequence). CDR3 length: 13 residues. The germline V and J ends were trimmed by 10 bases and 2 bases, with 14 bases remaining between them. The CDR3 is CATDGSENYGYTF. The CDR3 DNA reads as TGTGCCACTGACGGTAGTGAGAACTATGGCTACACCTTC.

Ten or more counts support this clonotype. The CDR3 loop is CASSTSVLAAREQFF. The CDR3, as DNA: TGCGCCAGCAGCACCAGCGTTCTAGCGGCGAGGGAGCAGTTCTTC. J is TRBJ2-1 and V is TRBV4-3; 7 bases are shared with TRBD2. Germline trimming cut 5 bases from V and 10 bases from J; bases unmatched to any gene: 14. Looked up from germline, CDR1 is LGHNA and CDR2 is YSLEER. The CDR3 covers 15 residues.

This clonotype has a count of ten or more. The rearrangement links TRBV29-1 to TRBJ2-1; tentatively, D is TRBD2 (6 bases). The CDR3 extends over 15 amino acids. Germline V gene data show CDR1 as SQVTM and CDR2 as ANQGSEA. V lost 7 bases, J lost 1 base, and 17 bases lay in between. The CDR3 protein is CSAPPAGRSYNEQFF. The DNA for the CDR3 is TGCAGCGCCCCACCGGCAGGGAGGTCCTACAATGAGCAGTTCTTC.

The table lists this clonotype with many counts. V and J are TRBV9 and TRBJ2-7; 9 positions agree with TRBD2. The CDR3 consists of 16 residues. J gave up 0 bases and V 0 bases, and 4 bases lay outside the gene matches. The germline V gene has CDR1 SGDLS and CDR2 YYNGEE. CDR3 amino acids: CASSVGLAGSSYEQYF. The CDR3 coding sequence is TGTGCCAGCAGCGTAGGGCTAGCGGGGAGCTCCTACGAGCAGTACTTC.

This clonotype occurred many times. The gene calls are TRBV9 and TRBJ2-3; 11 bases map to TRBD2. V was clipped by 0 bases and J by 2 bases; unmatched bases: 2. This CDR3 has 16 residues. Germline V gene data show CDR1 as SGDLS and CDR2 as YYNGEE. The CDR3 protein is CASSVVLAGATDTQYF. DNA of the CDR3: TGTGCCAGCAGCGTAGTACTAGCGGGAGCCACAGATACGCAGTATTTT.

This clonotype was counted many times. This chain links TRBV7-8 with TRBJ1-4; 9 bases align to TRBD1. The CDR3 covers 14 residues. Germline V gene lookup returns CDR1 SGHVS and CDR2 FQNEAQ. J gave up 5 bases and V 8 bases, and 6 bases lay outside the gene matches. As DNA, the CDR3 is TGTGCCAGCCTCCGGGACAGGGACAATGAAAAACTGTTTTTT. This gives the protein CASLRDRDNEKLFF.

This clonotype was seen more than once but under ten times. The CDR3 protein is CASSLGLVPDEQYF. The CDR3 DNA reads TGTGCCAGCAGCTTAGGTTTAGTCCCCGACGAGCAGTACTTC. The genes are TRBV7-2 and TRBJ2-7, with D hard to call. V lost 1 base and J 5 bases, leaving 12 bases between the germline ends. Germline CDR1 reads SGHTA; CDR2 reads FQGNSA. The length of the CDR3 is 14 residues.

At least ten counts were recorded for this clonotype. J is TRBJ2-3 and V is TRBV4-3; no reliable D call. V was clipped by 2 bases and J by 6 bases, with 12 bases between them. The CDR3 loop spans 14 amino acids. Germline V gene sequence: CDR1 LGHNA, CDR2 YSLEER. Written as DNA, the CDR3 is TGCGCCAGCAGCCAAACCCCTTTAAGGGATACGCAGTATTTT. Encoded protein: CASSQTPLRDTQYF.

This clonotype was observed a handful of times. The gene calls are TRBV7-6 and TRBJ2-2; weak D call: TRBD2 (5 bases). This CDR3 contains 16 residues. The V gene's germline CDR1 is SGHVS and CDR2 FNYEAQ. The ends were cut back, 0 bases at V and 5 bases at J, with 13 bases in the middle. CDR3 sequence (DNA): TGTGCCAGCAGCTTAGCGGGGTTACGAGGGACCGGGGAGCTGTTTTTT. Translating gives CASSLAGLRGTGELFF.

This clonotype showed up many times. This chain links TRBV7-9 with TRBJ2-5, with a possible D match to TRBD1 (6 bases). Germline CDR1 is SEHNR and CDR2 is FQNEAQ (reference sequence). CDR3 length: 13 residues. Trimming took 1 base from V and 8 from J, leaving 11 bases between them. CDR3 protein: CASSLDGTLTQYF. The CDR3, as DNA: TGTGCCAGCAGCTTAGACGGGACACTCACCCAGTACTTC.

This clonotype has at least ten counts. The rearrangement joins TRBV6-2 or TRBV6-3 to TRBJ2-7; TRBD2 might be the D (6 bases). There are 18 residues in the CDR3. Per the germline V gene, CDR1 is MNHEY and CDR2 is SVGEGT. V was clipped by 0 bases and J by 0 bases, with 18 bases between them. The DNA of the CDR3 is TGTGCCAGCAGTTACTCCTTCGGGGCAGGAGGGACCTCCTACGAGCAGTACTTC. The encoded protein is CASSYSFGAGGTSYEQYF.

The sample holds a few counts of this clonotype. The rearrangement uses TRBV12-3 or TRBV12-4 and TRBJ2-5; TRBD1 matches at 11 bases. Germline trimming cut 6 bases from V and 4 bases from J; bases unmatched to any gene: 10. The CDR3 is made up of 16 amino acids. The CDR3: CASSTDPGTGGETQYF. The CDR3 nucleotides read TGTGCCAGCAGCACTGACCCCGGGACAGGGGGAGAGACCCAGTACTTC.

The table lists this clonotype with many counts. The chain recombines TRBV7-6 with TRBJ2-5; D is unresolved. Germline assignment: CDR1 SGHVS and CDR2 FNYEAQ. V dropped 3 bases and J dropped 3 bases, with 8 bases sitting between them. The CDR3 contains 13 residues. The CDR3 sequence is CASSFSLKETQYF. CDR3 DNA sequence: TGTGCCAGCAGCTTCTCATTAAAAGAGACCCAGTACTTC. Filled out from reference TRBV7-6 and TRBJ2-5, the complete variable domain reads GAGVSQSPRYKVTKRGQDVALRCDPISGHVSLYWYRQALGQGPEFLTYFNYEAQQDKSGLPNDRFSAERPEGSISTLTIQRTEQRDSAMYRCASSFSLKETQYFGPGTRLLVL.

This clonotype showed up just a few times. The chain recombines TRBV11-2 with TRBJ1-5, with D perhaps TRBD1 (6 bases). V was pared by 2 bases and J by 5 bases, with 13 bases between. CDR1 is SGHAT and CDR2 is FQNNGV in the germline V gene. The CDR3 is made up of 15 amino acids. The CDR3 is CASSLWAGEDQPQHF. Written as DNA, the CDR3 is TGTGCCAGCAGCTTATGGGCAGGGGAAGATCAGCCCCAGCATTTT.

This clonotype was found many times. The chain carries TRBV4-2 and TRBJ2-5, with D unresolved. Trimming took 0 bases from V and 7 from J, leaving 9 bases between them. The CDR3 is 13 amino acids. Germline V gives CDR1 LGHNA, CDR2 YNFKEQ. In nucleotides, the CDR3 is TGTGCCAGCAGCCAAGATCCTGTGGCGACCCAGTACTTC. Protein: CASSQDPVATQYF.

This clonotype was counted ten times or more. The chain uses TRBV12-3 or TRBV12-4 and TRBJ1-4; D is unclear. The germline V and J ends were trimmed by 9 bases and 7 bases, with 15 bases remaining between them. The CDR3 is 13 amino acids. The CDR3 protein is CASIGLRGEKLFF. CDR3 DNA sequence: TGTGCCAGTATTGGGCTCCGGGGTGAAAAACTGTTTTTT.

This clonotype showed up many times. The chain couples TRBV15 to TRBJ1-1, with 9 bases lining up with TRBD1. The length of the CDR3 is 19 residues. Germline CDR1 is LNHNV and CDR2 is YYDKDF (reference sequence). V lost 1 base and J lost 0; bases outside the gene matches: 12. In nucleotides, the CDR3 is TGTGCCACCAGCAGAGGTTCGACAGGGGGGATCGCAATGAACACTGAAGCTTTCTTT. This sequence encodes CATSRGSTGGIAMNTEAFF.

This clonotype was seen at least ten times. CDR3 amino acids: CSAPDYLEQFF. The DNA of the CDR3 is TGCAGTGCCCCGGACTACCTTGAGCAGTTCTTC. This sequence joins TRBV20-1 and TRBJ2-1; possibly TRBD2 for D (6 bases). CDR3 size: 11 residues. Germline V gives CDR1 DFQATT, CDR2 SNEGSKA (reference sequence). V was clipped by 6 bases and J by 9 bases, with 12 bases between them.